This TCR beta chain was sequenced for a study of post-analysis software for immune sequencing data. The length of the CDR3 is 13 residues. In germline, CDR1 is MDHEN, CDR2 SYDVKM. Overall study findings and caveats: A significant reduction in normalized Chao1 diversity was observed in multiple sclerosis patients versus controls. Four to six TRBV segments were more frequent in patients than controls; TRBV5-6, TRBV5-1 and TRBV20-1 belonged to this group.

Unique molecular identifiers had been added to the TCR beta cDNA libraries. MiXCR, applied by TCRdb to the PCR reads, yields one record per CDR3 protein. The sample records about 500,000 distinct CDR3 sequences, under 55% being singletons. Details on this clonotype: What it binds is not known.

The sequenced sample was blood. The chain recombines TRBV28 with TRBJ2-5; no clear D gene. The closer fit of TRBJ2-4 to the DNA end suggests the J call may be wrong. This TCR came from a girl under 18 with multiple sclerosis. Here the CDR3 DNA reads TGTGCCAGCAGTTTAAATGACTTAAACATTCAGTACTTC. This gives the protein CASSLNDLNIQYF.